This T cell receptor beta chain originates from a study of spatial heterogeneity in lung cancer. Study-level information: Detection consistently yielded more beta chains than alpha chains.

Documented time point: sample taken at primary tumor resection. Donation came from some 73 patients with untreated early-stage non-small cell lung cancer. CDR1 is LNHNV and CDR2 is YYDKDF in the germline V gene (reference sequence). Trimming at V came to 4 bases and at J to 2 bases, leaving 2 bases not matched to a gene. This CDR3 region has 15 residues. TCRdb recomputed calls from the 5' RACE reads with MiXCR, one row per CDR3 protein. The sample includes roughly 48,000 distinct CDR3 sequences, approximately 5.7% of them seen just once. This receptor was identified in a male donor with early-stage non-small cell lung cancer. Sequenced material: PBMCs, taken at surgery. The J gene is TRBJ2-7, the V gene TRBV15, with 13 bases lining up with TRBD2. The chain's CDR3 is CATSIGLAGAYEQYF. CDR3 nucleotide sequence: TGTGCCACCAGCATAGGACTAGCGGGAGCCTACGAGCAGTACTTC.